Listed below are T cell receptor beta chains from one sample, sequenced in a study of T cells in localized non-small cell lung cancer. TCRdb's copy holds only in-frame clones and misses some; the assay was immunoSEQ multiplex PCR. The sample contains some 140,000 clones, roughly 90% of which appear only once. The sample was peripheral blood, taken before any cancer treatment. Receptor source: a female donor older than 55 with stage I lung adenocarcinoma. CDR3s include the opening cysteine and the closing phenylalanine or tryptophan. Each record gives: J gene, clone size, D gene, V gene, CDR3 protein, CDR3 DNA. The D gene is left open where the match is weak. Expanded clones get a size class; other rows say once, few or many, or leave the size out.

>TRBJ2-3|-|-|TRBV15
CATAFEGWQDTQYF
TGTGCCACCGCCTTCGAGGGTTGGCAAGATACGCAGTATTTT
>TRBJ1-1|-|TRBD1|TRBV30
CAWSPRGDTEAFF
TGTGCCTGGAGTCCCAGGGGGGACACTGAAGCTTTCTTT
>TRBJ1-1|few|-|TRBV11-2
CASGKGGGRAVEAFF
TGTGCCAGCGGGAAGGGTGGGGGGCGTGCCGTTGAAGCTTTCTTT
>TRBJ1-3|-|-|TRBV4-1
CASSQVTKGVENTIYF
TGCGCCAGCAGCCAAGTCACGAAGGGAGTAGAAAACACCATATATTTT
>TRBJ1-2|once|-|TRBV5-6
CASSFGSPSGYTF
TGTGCCAGCAGCTTCGGCAGTCCCTCGGGCTACACCTTC
>TRBJ2-1|-|TRBD2|TRBV6-4
CASSGLAGGGEQFF
TGTGCCAGCAGTGGGCTAGCGGGGGGTGGTGAGCAGTTCTTC
>TRBJ2-2|-|-|TRBV28
CASSLIRSTGELFF
TGTGCCAGCAGTTTAATTCGGTCTACCGGGGAGCTGTTTTTT
>TRBJ1-1|-|-|TRBV28
CASRPQGIEAFF
TGTGCCAGCAGACCTCAGGGGATCGAAGCTTTCTTT
>TRBJ2-3|-|TRBD1|TRBV9
CASSVKTGTGVGSSTDTQYF
TGTGCCAGCAGCGTAAAAACAGGGACAGGGGTGGGATCTAGCACAGATACGCAGTATTTT
>TRBJ1-2|-|-|TRBV6-4
CASSAAGGGYTF
TGTGCCAGCAGTGCCGCCGGGGGTGGCTACACCTTC
>TRBJ1-2|-|TRBD1|TRBV5-1
CASSASTGNYGYTF
TGCGCCAGCAGCGCCTCGACAGGGAACTATGGCTACACCTTC
>TRBJ1-4|-|-|TRBV18
CASSATNAEKLFF
TGTGCCAGCTCAGCGACCAATGCAGAAAAACTGTTTTTT
>TRBJ2-7|-|-|TRBV30
CACTGAGGLYEQYF
TGTGCCTGTACAGGGGCGGGAGGTCTATACGAGCAGTACTTC
>TRBJ2-5|once|TRBD1|TRBV13
CASSTLVGQGKETQYF
TGTGCCAGCAGCACATTAGTGGGACAGGGGAAAGAGACCCAGTACTTC
>TRBJ2-1|-|-|TRBV9
CASSVGVGGNEQFF
TGTGCCAGCAGCGTAGGTGTAGGGGGTAATGAGCAGTTCTTC
>TRBJ2-7|once|TRBD2|TRBV28
CASSPSGSYEQYF
TGTGCCAGCAGTCCTAGCGGCTCCTACGAGCAGTACTTC
>TRBJ2-4|-|-|TRBV28
CASSLTGTVAKNIQYF
TGTGCCAGCAGCCTCACCGGGACGGTAGCCAAAAACATTCAGTACTTC
>TRBJ2-7|-|-|TRBV30
CAWSVLEGYEQYF
TGTGCCTGGAGTGTACTTGAGGGCTACGAGCAGTACTTC
>TRBJ2-1|once|-|TRBV14
CASSQVLAAYNEQFF
TGTGCCAGCAGCCAAGTATTAGCGGCCTACAATGAGCAGTTCTTC
>TRBJ1-2|-|-|TRBV7-2
CASSLVGIPNYGYTF
TGTGCCAGCAGCTTAGTCGGAATCCCTAACTATGGCTACACCTTC
>TRBJ1-3|-|-|TRBV28
CASSLLQVVGNTIYF
TGTGCCAGCAGTTTATTGCAGGTGGTGGGAAACACCATATATTTT
>TRBJ1-3|-|TRBD1|TRBV14
CASSYTGGSGNTIYF
TGTGCCAGCAGTTATACAGGGGGCTCTGGAAACACCATATATTTT
>TRBJ2-7|-|TRBD2|TRBV29-1
CSVEDSQREGNYEQYF
TGCAGCGTTGAAGATAGTCAGCGGGAGGGAAATTACGAGCAGTACTTC
>TRBJ1-2|-|TRBD1|TRBV4-1
CASSQTGQGNYGYTF
TGCGCCAGCAGCCAGACCGGACAGGGGAACTATGGCTACACCTTC
>TRBJ2-3|-|-|TRBV12-5
CASGSETGRTDTQYF
TGTGCTAGTGGTTCAGAGACAGGACGCACAGATACGCAGTATTTT
>TRBJ2-5|-|-|TRBV5-5
CASSLLETQYF
TGTGCCAGCAGCTTGTTGGAGACCCAGTACTTC
>TRBJ1-1|-|-|TRBV5-1
CASSMAQVDYTEAFF
TGCGCCAGCAGCATGGCACAGGTAGATTATACTGAAGCTTTCTTT
>TRBJ2-1|-|-|TRBV28
CASSGALIPTYNEQFF
TGTGCCAGCAGTGGGGCGCTGATCCCCACCTACAATGAGCAGTTCTTC
>TRBJ1-3|-|-|TRBV28
CASSPVGTTGNTIYF
TGTGCCAGCAGCCCAGTGGGGACAACTGGAAACACCATATATTTT